The next 3 T cell receptor beta chains were all read from a single sample in a study of spatial heterogeneity in lung cancer. The time point was: sample taken at primary tumor resection. The authors sequenced whole RNA from tumor, nontumor lung or frozen PBMC without sorting. A single record per CDR3 protein comes from TCRdb applying MiXCR to the 5' RACE reads. In the table there are around 87,000 distinct CDR3 sequences, roughly 12% of which are singletons. The sequenced sample was PBMCs, obtained at surgery. The receptors stem from a male donor with early-stage non-small cell lung cancer.

At least ten counts were recorded for this clonotype. The J gene is TRBJ2-3, the V gene TRBV10-3, with D maybe TRBD2 (6 bases). The CDR3 contains 17 residues. With 5 bases removed from V and 1 base from J, the gap between germline ends came to 19 bases. CDR1 ENHRY and CDR2 SYGVKD come from the germline V gene. CDR3 protein: CAISPLSSSEGTDTQYF. In DNA form, the CDR3 reads TGTGCCATCAGTCCTCTTTCCTCTAGCGAAGGCACAGATACGCAGTATTTT.

This clonotype turned up a few times. V and J are TRBV20-1 and TRBJ1-2, with D possibly matching TRBD1 (6 bases). CDR3 length equals 13 residues. V lost 3 bases and J lost 4, with 12 bases in between. From germline, CDR1 is DFQATT and CDR2 SNEGSKA (reference sequence). This CDR3 reads CSARRGDGYGYTF. The DNA for the CDR3 is TGCAGTGCTAGGAGGGGGGATGGCTATGGCTACACCTTC.

This clonotype was counted only a few times. The chain couples TRBV7-9 to TRBJ1-6; D remains unclear. The germline V gene has CDR1 SEHNR and CDR2 FQNEAQ (reference sequence). V was shortened by 1 base and J by 14 bases, with 12 bases between the two germline ends. This CDR3 region has 13 residues. CDR3 DNA: TGTGCCAGCAGCTTAGAAGCAGGCATGACCCTCCACTTT. Amino acid sequence: CASSLEAGMTLHF. The full variable domain, rest sourced from reference TRBV7-9 and TRBJ1-6, is DTGVSQNPRHKITKRGQNVTFRCDPISEHNRLYWYRQTLGQGPEFLTYFQNEAQLEKSRLLSDRFSAERPKGSFSTLEIQRTEQGDSAMYLCASSLEAGMTLHFGNGTRLTVT.